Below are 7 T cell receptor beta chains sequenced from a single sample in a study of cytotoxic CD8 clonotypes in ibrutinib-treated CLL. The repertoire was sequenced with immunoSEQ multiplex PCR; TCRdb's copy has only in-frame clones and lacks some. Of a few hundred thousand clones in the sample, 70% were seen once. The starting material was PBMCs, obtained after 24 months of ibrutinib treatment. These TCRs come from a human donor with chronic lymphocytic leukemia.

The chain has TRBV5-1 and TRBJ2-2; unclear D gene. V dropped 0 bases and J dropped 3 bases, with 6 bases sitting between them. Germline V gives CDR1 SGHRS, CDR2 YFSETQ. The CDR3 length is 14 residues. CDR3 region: CASSLGTYTGELFF. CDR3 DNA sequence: TGCGCCAGCAGCTTGGGAACTTACACCGGGGAGCTGTTTTTT.

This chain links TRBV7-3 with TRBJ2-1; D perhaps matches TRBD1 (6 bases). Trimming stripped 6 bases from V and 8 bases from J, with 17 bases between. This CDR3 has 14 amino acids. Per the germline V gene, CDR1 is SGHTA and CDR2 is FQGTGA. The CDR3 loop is CASRPRVGADEQFF. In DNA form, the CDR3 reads TGTGCCAGCAGACCTCGGGTGGGGGCGGATGAGCAGTTCTTC.

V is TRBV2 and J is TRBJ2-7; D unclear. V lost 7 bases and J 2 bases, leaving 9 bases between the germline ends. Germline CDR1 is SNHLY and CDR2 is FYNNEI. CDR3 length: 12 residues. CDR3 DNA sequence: TGTGCCAGCAAGGTCACTACCTACGAGCAGTACTTC. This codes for CASKVTTYEQYF.

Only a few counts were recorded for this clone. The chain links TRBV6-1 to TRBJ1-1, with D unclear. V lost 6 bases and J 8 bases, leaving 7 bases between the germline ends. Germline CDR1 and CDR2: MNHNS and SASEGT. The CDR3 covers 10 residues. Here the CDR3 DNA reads TGTGCCAGCAGAGGCGCAGAAGCTTTCTTT. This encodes CASRGAEAFF.

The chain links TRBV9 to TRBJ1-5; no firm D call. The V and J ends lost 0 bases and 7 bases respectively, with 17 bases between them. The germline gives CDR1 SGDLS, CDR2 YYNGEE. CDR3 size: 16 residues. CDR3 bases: TGTGCCAGCAGCGTAGGATTGTTGGGCCCCGGGCAGCCCCAGCATTTT. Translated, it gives CASSVGLLGPGQPQHF.

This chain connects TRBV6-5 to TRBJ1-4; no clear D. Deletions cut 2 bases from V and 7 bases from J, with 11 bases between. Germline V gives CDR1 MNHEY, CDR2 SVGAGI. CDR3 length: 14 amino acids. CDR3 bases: TGTGCCAGCAGTTACGCGGGATGGGGTGAAAAACTGTTTTTT. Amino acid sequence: CASSYAGWGEKLFF.

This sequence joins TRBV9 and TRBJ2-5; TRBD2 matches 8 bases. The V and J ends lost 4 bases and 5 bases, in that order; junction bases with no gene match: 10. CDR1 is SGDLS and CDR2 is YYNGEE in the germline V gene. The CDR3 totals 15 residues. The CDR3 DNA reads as TGTGCCAGCAGCTCCGGGGGGGGAGCGGTCGAGACCCAGTACTTC. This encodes CASSSGGGAVETQYF.